This T cell receptor (beta chain) was sequenced in a study of Ad26.COV2.S vaccination and SARS-CoV-2 variants. The wider study: A participant enrolled in the COV1001 Ad26.COV2.S trial arm provided the sample. The authors gave Ad26.COV2.S intramuscularly, either once or twice 56 days apart.

As for treatment: around 19 received Ad26.COV2.S at low or high dose, single or two shots; about 5 received placebo; per-sample allocation not given. The investigators took samples on day 63 after the first vaccine or placebo injection. The donor's status was that of an adult aged 18-55 years in Boston. TCRdb keeps only in-frame clones here, not all; method: immunoSEQ multiplex PCR. Here the sample spans around 350,000 clones, 70% to 90% being singletons. Turning to this clone: The antigen remains undetermined.

General study findings and limits: Those who received vaccine or placebo ended up with similar non-spike TCR breadth.

The V and J ends lost 2 bases and 2 bases respectively, with 10 bases between them. The germline V gene has CDR1 MNHEY and CDR2 SVGAGI. The CDR3 length is 14 residues. The sample was peripheral blood, taken in a trial of Ad26.COV2.S vaccine versus placebo. The chain links TRBV6-5 to TRBJ2-7; D might be TRBD2 (5 bases). The source is a person aged 18 to 59 who received the Ad26.COV2.S COVID-19 vaccine or a placebo. In DNA form, the CDR3 reads TGTGCCAGCAGTTACACGGGGATAGCCTACGAGCAGTACTTC. Its translation: CASSYTGIAYEQYF.